One sample yielded the 2 T cell receptor beta chains listed below, sequenced in a study of cytomegalovirus exposure and HLA in healthy donors. The PCR ran on 60 Vbeta and 13 Jbeta primers. The data were produced by immunoSEQ multiplex PCR, yet TCRdb's version contains in-frame clones alone and is incomplete. The sample lists nearly 110,000 clones, about 70% occurring once. The sample consisted of PBMCs. These receptor sequences come from a woman aged 45 to 65 in good health and CMV-seropositive.

This clone occurred a few times. The V call is TRBV2, the J call TRBJ1-1, with D possibly TRBD1 on 5 matching bases. The CDR3 extends over 14 amino acids. V was trimmed by 5 bases and J by 3 bases, leaving 13 bases between them. CDR1 SNHLY and CDR2 FYNNEI come from the germline V gene. CDR3 in amino acids: CASSNVGGDTEAFF. CDR3 DNA: TGTGCCAGCAGTAATGTGGGGGGAGACACTGAAGCTTTCTTT.

V and J are TRBV11-2 and TRBJ1-1; 7 positions match TRBD1. Unmatched junction bases numbered 14, after V lost 5 bases and J lost 5 bases. The CDR3 spans 16 residues. The germline gives CDR1 SGHAT, CDR2 FQNNGV. The CDR3 DNA reads TGTGCCAGCAGCGCAGGGGGGATGTGGGGAGGTACTGAAGCTTTCTTT. Its translation: CASSAGGMWGGTEAFF.